Below are 10 T cell receptor beta chains sequenced from a single sample in a study of CD8 T cells in ankylosing spondylitis. TCRdb itself ran the 5' RACE reads through MiXCR, one entry per CDR3 protein. The sample has roughly 250,000 distinct CDR3 sequences, roughly 8.6% seen once; the top ten hold around 7%. Sequencing was done on a sample of blood, either unsorted or a sorted T cell fraction (not recorded which). These receptor sequences come from a male donor with ankylosing spondylitis or in good health (not recorded which).

This clonotype was seen a single time. The rearrangement uses TRBV20-1 and TRBJ2-3; 7 positions agree with TRBD1. The CDR3 extends over 15 amino acids. Germline V gene sequence: CDR1 DFQATT, CDR2 SNEGSKA (reference sequence). J was trimmed by 3 bases and V by 3 bases; bases with no gene match: 9. CDR3 loop: CSARSGGLNTDTQYF. As DNA, the CDR3 is TGCAGTGCTAGGTCAGGGGGTTTGAATACAGATACGCAGTATTTT.

V is TRBV20-1 and J is TRBJ2-7; 7 bases fit TRBD1. V trimming: 1 base; J trimming: 4 bases; junction bases outside the gene matches: 7. CDR1 is DFQATT and CDR2 is SNEGSKA in the germline V gene (reference sequence). CDR3 length: 14 amino acids. The CDR3 DNA is TGCAGTGCTAGAGCCGGCGGCAGGGGGTACGAGCAGTACTTC. This gives the protein CSARAGGRGYEQYF.

This clonotype was seen many times. This sequence joins TRBV12-3 or TRBV12-4 and TRBJ2-1, with 9 bases matching TRBD2. Trimming took 0 bases from V and 2 from J; bases not matched to a gene: 2. The CDR3 spans 16 residues. DNA of the CDR3: TGTGCCAGCAGTTTAGCCGGGACTAGCACCTACAATGAGCAGTTCTTC. Its protein product is CASSLAGTSTYNEQFF.

This clonotype appeared many times. V and J are TRBV29-1 and TRBJ2-1, with TRBD1 matching over 8 bases. Trimming at V came to 4 bases and at J to 7 bases, leaving 15 bases not matched to a gene. The germline V gene encodes CDR1 SQVTM and CDR2 ANQGSEA. CDR3 length: 16 residues. In DNA, the CDR3 is TGCAGCGTTGTTTTTACGTTGCAGGGGGCAGGAAATGAGCAGTTCTTC. Translation gives CSVVFTLQGAGNEQFF.

This clonotype was seen at least ten times. The chain employs TRBV5-6 and TRBJ1-5; a possible D gene is TRBD1 (5 bases). Germline lookup yields CDR1 SGHDT and CDR2 YYEEEE. V was shortened by 1 base and J by 1 base, with 12 bases between the two germline ends. This CDR3 is built from 16 residues. Written as DNA, the CDR3 is TGTGCCAGCAGCTTGTTCATGGGGCGAAGCAATCAGCCCCAGCATTTT. The encoded protein is CASSLFMGRSNQPQHF.

The genes are TRBV7-2 and TRBJ2-5; 10 positions match TRBD2. From germline, CDR1 is SGHTA and CDR2 FQGNSA. Unmatched junction bases numbered 10, after V lost 4 bases and J lost 2 bases. This CDR3 has 17 residues. In DNA form, the CDR3 reads TGTGCCAGCAGCTGGGCTAGCGGGAGCCTCGGTCAAGAGACCCAGTACTTC. Amino acid sequence: CASSWASGSLGQETQYF.

This clonotype was picked up many times. The chain couples TRBV20-1 to TRBJ2-3; D assignment may be TRBD1 or TRBD2 (6 bases each). The CDR3 is 15 amino acids. With 0 bases removed from V and 1 base from J, the gap between germline ends came to 11 bases. The germline V gene encodes CDR1 DFQATT and CDR2 SNEGSKA (reference sequence). The CDR3 bases are TGCAGTGCTAGAGATTGGGGGGCTCGCACAGATACGCAGTATTTT. It specifies CSARDWGARTDTQYF.

This clonotype was found many times. The chain has TRBV9 and TRBJ2-3, with D perhaps assigned TRBD1 or TRBD2 (5 bases each). V lost 3 bases and J 5 bases, leaving 19 bases between the germline ends. The CDR3 sequence is 16 residues long. Germline V gives CDR1 SGDLS, CDR2 YYNGEE. The chain's CDR3 is CASSASRGLMGDTQYF. The CDR3, as DNA: TGTGCCAGCAGCGCCTCGAGGGGCTTGATGGGAGATACGCAGTATTTT.

At least ten counts were recorded for this clonotype. V and J are TRBV12-3 or TRBV12-4 and TRBJ2-1; D is unresolved. V was clipped by 3 bases and J by 0 bases, with 9 bases between them. CDR3 length: 15 amino acids. The CDR3 DNA follows: TGTGCCAGCAGTTTTTCTAAGAGCTCCTACAATGAGCAGTTCTTC. It yields the protein CASSFSKSSYNEQFF.

At least ten counts were recorded for this clonotype. The chain links TRBV3-1 to TRBJ1-2; unclear D gene. This CDR3 region has 15 residues. Per the germline V gene, CDR1 is LGHDT and CDR2 is YNNKEL (reference sequence). The V and J ends lost 1 base and 4 bases respectively, with 13 bases between them. The CDR3 nucleotides are TGTGCCAGCAGCCAAGGTCCCGGGCTAGGCTATGGCTACACCTTC. It translates to CASSQGPGLGYGYTF.